The following is a T cell receptor beta chain sequence with its context. Antigen specificity is unknown. Repertoires were generated with immunoSEQ multiplex PCR, while TCRdb's copy carries only in-frame clones and drops some. The table has about 38,000 clones, about 89% seen once. This sample stems from a study of OX40 agonist ivuxolimab in advanced cancers. Excluded were patients having autoimmune disease history or systemic immunosuppression. Study-level results: Clonal expansion by week 6 occurred in CD4+ and CD8+ blood T cells (at 0.1 to 3.0 mg/kg).

The sequences come from CD4+ or CD8+ T cells sorted from blood, collected in a trial of the OX40 agonist ivuxolimab. This TCR derives from an adult with an advanced solid tumor such as melanoma, head and neck, liver or kidney cancer.

CDR3 sequence: CASSPGYGYTF. The DNA for the CDR3 is TGTGCCAGCAGCCCAGGCTATGGCTACACCTTC. The rearrangement links TRBV5-6 to TRBJ1-2; D gene ambiguous. The V end was cut by 4 bases, the J end by 4 bases, with 5 bases between. Germline V gene sequence: CDR1 SGHDT, CDR2 YYEEEE. The CDR3 covers 11 residues.